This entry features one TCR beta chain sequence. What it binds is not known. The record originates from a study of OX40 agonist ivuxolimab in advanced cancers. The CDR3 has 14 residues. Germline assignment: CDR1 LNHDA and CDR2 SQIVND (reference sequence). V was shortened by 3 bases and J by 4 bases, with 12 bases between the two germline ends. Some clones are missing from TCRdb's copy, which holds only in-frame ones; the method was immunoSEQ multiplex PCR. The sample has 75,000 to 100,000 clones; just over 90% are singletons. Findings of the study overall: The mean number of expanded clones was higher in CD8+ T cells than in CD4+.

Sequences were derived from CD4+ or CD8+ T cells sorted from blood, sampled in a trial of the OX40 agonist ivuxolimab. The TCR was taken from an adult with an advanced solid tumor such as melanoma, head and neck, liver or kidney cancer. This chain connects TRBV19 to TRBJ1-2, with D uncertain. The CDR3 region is CASSIEVDVYGYTF. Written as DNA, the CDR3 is TGTGCCAGTAGTATTGAGGTTGACGTCTATGGCTACACCTTC.